This T cell receptor (beta chain) is drawn from a study of T-cell reconstitution after alpha-beta-depleted transplantation in children. This clonotype has more than one count but fewer than ten. Molecular barcoding with unique molecular identifiers was used for the TCRbeta library. MiXCR was run by TCRdb on the PCR reads, yielding one entry per CDR3 protein. The sample consists of 500,000 or so distinct CDR3 sequences, 30% to 35% of them appearing once. The CDR3 length is 12 residues. V lost 7 bases to trimming and J lost 7 bases; unmatched junction nucleotides: 7. The germline gives CDR1 DFQATT, CDR2 SNEGSKA (reference sequence).

This chain uses TRBV20-1 with TRBJ2-7, with 10 bases that match TRBD2. The sequenced sample was PBMCs from the stem cell graft donor, obtained from the stem cell graft. The sequence was collected from a human donor who donated a stem cell graft to a child with aplastic anemia. The CDR3 sequence: CSVPGLASEQYF. CDR3 nucleotides: TGCAGTGTACCGGGACTAGCGTCTGAGCAGTACTTC.